This record covers a single T cell receptor (beta chain). Germline CDR1 LNHDA, CDR2 SQIVND (reference sequence). V dropped 6 bases and J dropped 4 bases, with 16 bases sitting between them. The CDR3 is 15 residues long. This specimen belongs to a study of blood T cell repertoires in COVID-19. Overall study: Sample material is recorded as cDNA or gDNA derived from T cells, B-cell-depleted T cells, or PBMCs.

Assay used: immunoSEQ multiplex PCR; TCRdb lists only in-frame clones, some missing. The repertoire consists of about 320,000 clones, with 90% occurring once and the leading ten covering about 4%. Adults between roughly 18 and 95 years of age took part from 24 US areas. Membership in each cohort depended on participant-reported clinical history. Exposed participants encountered a COVID-19 case during the 2 weeks preceding study entry. The origin of this receptor is a woman aged 25-40 years who had been exposed to COVID-19. Material: PBMCs or T cells enriched from blood (not recorded which). J is TRBJ1-5 and V is TRBV19, with D tentatively TRBD1 (5 bases). The CDR3 bases are TGTGCCAGTAGCTCCGAAAGGGCAGGGAATCAGCCCCAGCATTTT. Translation gives CASSSERAGNQPQHF.